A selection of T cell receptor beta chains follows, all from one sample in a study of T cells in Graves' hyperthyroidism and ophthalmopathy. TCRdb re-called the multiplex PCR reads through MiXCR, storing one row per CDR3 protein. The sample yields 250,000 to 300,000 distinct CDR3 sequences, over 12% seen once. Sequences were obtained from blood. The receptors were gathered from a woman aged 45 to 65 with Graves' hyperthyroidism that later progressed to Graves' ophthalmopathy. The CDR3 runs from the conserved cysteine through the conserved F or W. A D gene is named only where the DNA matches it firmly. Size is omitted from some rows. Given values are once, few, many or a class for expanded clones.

CDR3 DNA: TGTGCCAGCAGTTTGCCTAGCGGGGCCTACGAGCAGTACTTC; CDR3 protein: CASSLPSGAYEQYF; D gene: TRBD2; clone size: many; J gene: TRBJ2-7; V gene: TRBV12-3/TRBV12-4
CDR3 DNA: TGTGCCAGTAGTATAGGAGGGGAGTATGAGCAGTTCTTC; CDR3 protein: CASSIGGEYEQFF; D gene: NA; clone size: NA; J gene: TRBJ2-1; V gene: TRBV19
CDR3 DNA: TGTGCCAGCTCGCCCCAAAGGGACAGTAACTATGGCTACACCTTC; CDR3 protein: CASSPQRDSNYGYTF; D gene: TRBD1; clone size: many; J gene: TRBJ1-2; V gene: TRBV18
CDR3 DNA: TGCAGTGCTAGAGTGGACAGTAATTCACCCCTCCACTTT; CDR3 protein: CSARVDSNSPLHF; D gene: NA; clone size: NA; J gene: TRBJ1-6; V gene: TRBV20-1
CDR3 DNA: TGTGCCAGCTCACCGGGACTAGCGGGAGTCGAGCAGTACTTC; CDR3 protein: CASSPGLAGVEQYF; D gene: TRBD2; clone size: many; J gene: TRBJ2-7; V gene: TRBV18
CDR3 DNA: TGTGCCAGTAGTGGCCGGGACGGCCAGAACACTGAAGCTTTCTTT; CDR3 protein: CASSGRDGQNTEAFF; D gene: NA; clone size: few; J gene: TRBJ1-1; V gene: TRBV19
CDR3 DNA: TGTGCCAGTAGTAACCCGGGACTAGCGGGAGGTCGGGAGCAGTTCTTC; CDR3 protein: CASSNPGLAGGREQFF; D gene: TRBD2; clone size: many; J gene: TRBJ2-1; V gene: TRBV19
CDR3 DNA: TGTGCCATCAGGAGGACAGGGACGGATGGCTACACCTTC; CDR3 protein: CAIRRTGTDGYTF; D gene: TRBD1; clone size: few; J gene: TRBJ1-2; V gene: TRBV10-3
CDR3 DNA: TGCAGCGTTGAAACCGGCGGGGCGCCCTTCGGCTACACCTTC; CDR3 protein: CSVETGGAPFGYTF; D gene: NA; clone size: NA; J gene: TRBJ1-2; V gene: TRBV29-1
CDR3 DNA: TGTGCCAGCAGGGAACAGAGTCGGTCACCCCTCCACTTT; CDR3 protein: CASREQSRSPLHF; D gene: NA; clone size: NA; J gene: TRBJ1-6; V gene: TRBV6-1
CDR3 DNA: TGCAGTGCTAGAAGCATGACAGGACAACGCCAGGAGCAGTACTTC; CDR3 protein: CSARSMTGQRQEQYF; D gene: NA; clone size: many; J gene: TRBJ2-7; V gene: TRBV20-1
CDR3 DNA: TGCAGTGCGAGAACTCACGGGGACTCCTACGAGCAGTACTTC; CDR3 protein: CSARTHGDSYEQYF; D gene: NA; clone size: many; J gene: TRBJ2-7; V gene: TRBV20-1
CDR3 DNA: TGTGCCAGCAGCACCCACAGGGGCGATAATGGCTACACCTTC; CDR3 protein: CASSTHRGDNGYTF; D gene: TRBD1; clone size: many; J gene: TRBJ1-2; V gene: TRBV7-8
CDR3 DNA: TGTGCCAGCAGCCAAGCTAGCAGGAATGAGCAGTTCTTC; CDR3 protein: CASSQASRNEQFF; D gene: NA; clone size: few; J gene: TRBJ2-1; V gene: TRBV3-1
CDR3 DNA: TGTGCCAGCAGCTTATGGAGTCAAGAGACCCAGTACTTC; CDR3 protein: CASSLWSQETQYF; D gene: NA; clone size: many; J gene: TRBJ2-5; V gene: TRBV7-3
CDR3 DNA: TGCAGTGCCCTTACCGGGACTAGCATGCAGGAGACCCAGTACTTC; CDR3 protein: CSALTGTSMQETQYF; D gene: TRBD2; clone size: many; J gene: TRBJ2-5; V gene: TRBV20-1
CDR3 DNA: TGCGCCAGCAGTGAGTCGAGAGGATCAGGGTGGGTTCCCTACGAGCAGTACTTC; CDR3 protein: CASSESRGSGWVPYEQYF; D gene: NA; clone size: NA; J gene: TRBJ2-7; V gene: TRBV10-2
CDR3 DNA: TGCAGTGCTAGTCCCGCAGGCTACGAGCAGTACTTC; CDR3 protein: CSASPAGYEQYF; D gene: NA; clone size: few; J gene: TRBJ2-7; V gene: TRBV20-1
CDR3 DNA: TGTGCCAGCAGCCCCCTGGAAGGTTACGAGCAGTACTTC; CDR3 protein: CASSPLEGYEQYF; D gene: NA; clone size: many; J gene: TRBJ2-7; V gene: TRBV9
CDR3 DNA: TGCAGTGCTGATAGGACTAGCGGGAGTGTTGGGAATGAGCAGTTCTTC; CDR3 protein: CSADRTSGSVGNEQFF; D gene: TRBD2; clone size: many; J gene: TRBJ2-1; V gene: TRBV20-1